Given below is one T cell receptor beta chain in context. Its specificity is unknown. Amplified TCR beta CDR3 regions derived from RNA transcripts. Initially, a first-round RT-PCR of the TCR CDR3 employed the HTBI primer set. TCRdb ran MiXCR on the multiplex PCR reads and lists one entry per CDR3 protein. The profile covers around 270,000 distinct CDR3 sequences, with around 20% appearing a single time and under 45% taken by the ten largest. This sample is drawn from a study of T cells in Graves' hyperthyroidism and ophthalmopathy. It was uncontrolled infection, other autoimmune disease, pregnancy or lactation that excluded patients. CDR1 is DFQATT and CDR2 is SNEGSKA in the germline V gene (reference sequence). V dropped 6 bases and J dropped 4 bases, with 12 bases sitting between them. This CDR3 has 12 residues. Study-wide findings and caveats: Classification by a 13 V-J model distinguished ophthalmopathy from stable hyperthyroidism. Clonotypes that were expanded in thyroid above 0.001 mostly appeared in blood too.

The receptor was isolated from a man in his forties or fifties with Graves' ophthalmopathy. The sample consisted of blood. The chain has TRBV20-1 and TRBJ1-1; D ambiguous. The CDR3: CSALGSRTEAFF. Written as DNA, the CDR3 is TGCAGTGCCTTGGGGAGTCGCACTGAAGCTTTCTTT.